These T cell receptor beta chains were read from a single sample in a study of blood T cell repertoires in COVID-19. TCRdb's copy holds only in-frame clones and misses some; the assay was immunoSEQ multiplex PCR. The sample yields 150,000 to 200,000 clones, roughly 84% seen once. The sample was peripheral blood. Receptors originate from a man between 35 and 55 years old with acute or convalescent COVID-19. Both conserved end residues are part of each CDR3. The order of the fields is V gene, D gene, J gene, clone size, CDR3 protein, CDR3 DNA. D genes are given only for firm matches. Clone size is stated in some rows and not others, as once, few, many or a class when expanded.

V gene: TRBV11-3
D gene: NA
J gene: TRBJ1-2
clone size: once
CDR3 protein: CASSLTGGNGYTF
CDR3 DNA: TGTGCCAGCAGCCTTACAGGAGGGAATGGCTACACCTTC

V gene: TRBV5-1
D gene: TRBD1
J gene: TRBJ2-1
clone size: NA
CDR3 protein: CASSWGTDNEQFF
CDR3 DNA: TGCGCCAGCAGCTGGGGGACAGACAATGAGCAGTTCTTC

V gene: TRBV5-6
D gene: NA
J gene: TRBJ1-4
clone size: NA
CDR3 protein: CASSAGRRGEKLFF
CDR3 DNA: TGTGCCAGCAGCGCCGGACGGCGGGGTGAAAAACTGTTTTTT

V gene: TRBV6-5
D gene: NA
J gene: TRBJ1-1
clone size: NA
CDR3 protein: CASTDGQLKAFF
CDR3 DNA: TGTGCCAGCACCGACGGACAGCTGAAAGCTTTCTTT

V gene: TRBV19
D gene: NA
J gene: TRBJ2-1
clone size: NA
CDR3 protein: CASSMDSVYNEQFF
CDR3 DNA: TGTGCCAGTAGTATGGACAGCGTCTACAATGAGCAGTTCTTC

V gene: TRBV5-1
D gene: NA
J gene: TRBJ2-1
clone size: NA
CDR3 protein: CASRVTRALRDEQFF
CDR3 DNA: TGCGCCAGCAGGGTGACTAGGGCTTTGAGGGATGAGCAGTTCTTC

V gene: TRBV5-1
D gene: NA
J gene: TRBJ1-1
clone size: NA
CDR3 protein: CASSLPARGGTEAFF
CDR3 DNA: TGCGCCAGCAGCTTGCCGGCCAGGGGAGGGACTGAAGCTTTCTTT

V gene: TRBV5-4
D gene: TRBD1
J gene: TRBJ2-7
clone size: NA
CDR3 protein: CASTSEGQGNEQYF
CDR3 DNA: TGTGCCAGCACCTCAGAGGGACAGGGGAACGAGCAGTACTTC

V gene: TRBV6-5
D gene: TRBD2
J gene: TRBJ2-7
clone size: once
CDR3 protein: CASSYSYQRGNYEQYF
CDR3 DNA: TGTGCCAGCAGTTACTCGTACCAGCGGGGAAACTACGAGCAGTACTTC

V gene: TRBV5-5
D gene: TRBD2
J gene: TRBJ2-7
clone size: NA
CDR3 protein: CASSLTSGGSYEQYF
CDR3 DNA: TGTGCCAGCAGTTTGACTAGCGGGGGGTCTTACGAGCAGTACTTC

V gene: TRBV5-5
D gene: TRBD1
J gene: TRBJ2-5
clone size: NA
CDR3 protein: CASSFNAGTGVETQYF
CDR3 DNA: TGTGCCAGCAGCTTCAACGCGGGGACAGGGGTGGAGACCCAGTACTTC

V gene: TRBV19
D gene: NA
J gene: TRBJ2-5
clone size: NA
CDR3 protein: CASTLRGGYETQYF
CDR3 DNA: TGTGCCAGTACCCTGAGAGGGGGATATGAGACCCAGTACTTC

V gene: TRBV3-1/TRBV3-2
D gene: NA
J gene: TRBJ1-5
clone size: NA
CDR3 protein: CASSPGHLNQPQHF
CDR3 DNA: TGTGCCAGCAGCCCGGGACACCTCAATCAGCCCCAGCATTTT

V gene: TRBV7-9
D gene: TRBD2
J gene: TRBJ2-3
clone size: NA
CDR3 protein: CASSLTRGDTDTQYF
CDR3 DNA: TGTGCCAGCAGCTTAACCCGGGGGGACACAGATACGCAGTATTTT

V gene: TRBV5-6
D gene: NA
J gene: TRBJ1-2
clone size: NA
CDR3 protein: CASARGGPNYGYTF
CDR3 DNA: TGTGCCAGCGCCCGCGGGGGACCGAACTATGGCTACACCTTC

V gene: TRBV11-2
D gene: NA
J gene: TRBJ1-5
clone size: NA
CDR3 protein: CASSLSAGANQPQHF
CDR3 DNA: TGTGCCAGCAGCCTATCCGCGGGGGCCAATCAGCCCCAGCATTTT

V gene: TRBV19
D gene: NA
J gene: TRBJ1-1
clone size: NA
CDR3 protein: CATSRGGAGEAFF
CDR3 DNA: TGTGCCACCTCTAGAGGAGGGGCGGGGGAAGCTTTCTTT

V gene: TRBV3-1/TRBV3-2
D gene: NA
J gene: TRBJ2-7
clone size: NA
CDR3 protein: CASSQERTGIHEQYF
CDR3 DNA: TGTGCCAGCAGCCAAGAAAGAACAGGGATCCACGAGCAGTACTTC

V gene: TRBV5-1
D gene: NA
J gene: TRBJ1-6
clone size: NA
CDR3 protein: CASSSGSHGSPLHF
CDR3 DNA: TGCGCCAGCAGCTCGGGGAGTCATGGATCACCCCTCCACTTT

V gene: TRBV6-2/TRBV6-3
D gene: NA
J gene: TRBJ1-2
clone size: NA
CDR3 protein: CASSYSYEGYTF
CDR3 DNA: TGTGCCAGCAGTTACTCGTACGAGGGCTACACCTTC

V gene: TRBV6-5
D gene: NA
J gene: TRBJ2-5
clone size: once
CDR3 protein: CASSYSNGQGRETQYF
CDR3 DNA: TGTGCCAGCAGTTACTCAAACGGGCAGGGAAGAGAGACCCAGTACTTC

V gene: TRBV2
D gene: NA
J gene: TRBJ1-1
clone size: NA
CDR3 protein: CASTRYTEAFF
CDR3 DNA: TGTGCCAGCACCAGATACACTGAAGCTTTCTTT

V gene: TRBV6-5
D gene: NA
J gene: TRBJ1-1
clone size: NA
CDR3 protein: CASQFSQNTEAFF
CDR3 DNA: TGTGCCAGCCAGTTCTCCCAGAACACTGAAGCTTTCTTT

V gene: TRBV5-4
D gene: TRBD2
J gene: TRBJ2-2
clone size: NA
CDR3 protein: CASSLAGINTGELFF
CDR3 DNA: TGTGCCAGCAGCCTAGCGGGGATCAACACCGGGGAGCTGTTTTTT

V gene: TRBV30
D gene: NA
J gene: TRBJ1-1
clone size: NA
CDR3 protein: CAWTRVSLNTEAFF
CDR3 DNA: TGTGCCTGGACCAGGGTTTCCCTGAACACTGAAGCTTTCTTT

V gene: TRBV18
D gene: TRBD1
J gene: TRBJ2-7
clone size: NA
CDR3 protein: CASSADGTGRLVQYF
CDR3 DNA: TGTGCCAGCTCAGCAGACGGGACAGGACGACTGGTGCAGTACTTC

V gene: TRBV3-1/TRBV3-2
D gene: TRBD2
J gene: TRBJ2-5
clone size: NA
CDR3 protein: CASSQSSGEMGETQYF
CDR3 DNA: TGTGCCAGCAGCCAAAGCAGCGGGGAGATGGGAGAGACCCAGTACTTC

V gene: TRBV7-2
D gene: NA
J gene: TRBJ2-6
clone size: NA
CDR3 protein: CASSLIGSGANVLTF
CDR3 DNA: TGTGCCAGCAGCTTAATCGGCTCTGGGGCCAACGTCCTGACTTTC

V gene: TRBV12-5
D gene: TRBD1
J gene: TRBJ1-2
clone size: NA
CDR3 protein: CASGLGTGNNYGYTF
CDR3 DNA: TGTGCTAGTGGTTTGGGGACAGGGAACAACTATGGCTACACCTTC

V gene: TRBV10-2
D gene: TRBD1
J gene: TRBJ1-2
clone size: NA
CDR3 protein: CASWDSGYTF
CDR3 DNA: TGCGCCAGCTGGGACAGTGGCTACACCTTC

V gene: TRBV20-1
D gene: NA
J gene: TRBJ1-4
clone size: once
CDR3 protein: CSAASGEKLFF
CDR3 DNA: TGCAGTGCTGCGTCGGGTGAAAAACTGTTTTTT

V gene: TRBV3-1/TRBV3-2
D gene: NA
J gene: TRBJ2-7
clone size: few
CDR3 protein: CASSPARGSYEQYF
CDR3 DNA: TGTGCCAGCAGCCCCGCCCGGGGCTCCTACGAGCAGTACTTC

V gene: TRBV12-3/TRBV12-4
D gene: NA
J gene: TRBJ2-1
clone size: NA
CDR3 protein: CASSVKGYNEQFF
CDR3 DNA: TGTGCCAGCAGCGTCAAGGGGTACAATGAGCAGTTCTTC

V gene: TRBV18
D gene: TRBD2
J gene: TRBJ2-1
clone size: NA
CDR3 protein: CASSPLAGDYNEQFF
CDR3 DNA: TGTGCCAGCTCACCCCTAGCGGGGGACTACAATGAGCAGTTCTTC

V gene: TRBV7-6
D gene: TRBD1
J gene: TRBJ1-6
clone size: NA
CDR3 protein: CASSLGGQVRHRSGSPLHF
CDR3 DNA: TGTGCCAGCAGCTTAGGGGGACAGGTTCGCCATCGGTCGGGTTCACCCCTCCACTTT

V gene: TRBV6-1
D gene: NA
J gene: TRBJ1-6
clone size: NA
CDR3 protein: CASSEVTEYNSPLHF
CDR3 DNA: TGTGCCAGCAGTGAAGTTACAGAATATAATTCACCCCTCCACTTT

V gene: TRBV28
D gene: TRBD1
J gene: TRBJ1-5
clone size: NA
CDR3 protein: CASSPGTVDSNQPQHF
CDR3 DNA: TGTGCCAGCAGTCCGGGGACAGTCGATAGCAATCAGCCCCAGCATTTT

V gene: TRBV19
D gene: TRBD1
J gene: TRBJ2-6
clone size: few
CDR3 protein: CASGTGGSGANVLTF
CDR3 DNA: TGTGCCAGCGGGACAGGGGGCTCTGGGGCCAACGTCCTGACTTTC

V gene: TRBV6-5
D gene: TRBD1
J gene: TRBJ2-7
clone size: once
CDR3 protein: CASRSGQGTYEQYF
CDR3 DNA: TGTGCCAGCAGATCGGGACAGGGGACCTACGAGCAGTACTTC

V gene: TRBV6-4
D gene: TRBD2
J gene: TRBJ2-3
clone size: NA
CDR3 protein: CASIAFGRGPGDTQYF
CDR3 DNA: TGTGCCAGCATCGCATTCGGGAGGGGACCGGGAGATACGCAGTATTTT

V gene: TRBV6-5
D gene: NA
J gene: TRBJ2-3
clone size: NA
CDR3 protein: CASSYRGATDMQYF
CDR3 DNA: TGTGCCAGCAGTTACCGGGGGGCCACAGATATGCAGTATTTT

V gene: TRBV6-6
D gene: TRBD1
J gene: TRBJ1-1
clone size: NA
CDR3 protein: CASSYGQGETEAFF
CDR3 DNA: TGTGCCAGCAGTTACGGACAGGGCGAGACTGAAGCTTTCTTT

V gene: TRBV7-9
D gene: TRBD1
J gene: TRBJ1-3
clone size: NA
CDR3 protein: CASSPNRQGPSGNTIYF
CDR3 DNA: TGTGCCAGCAGCCCAAACCGACAGGGTCCGTCTGGAAACACCATATATTTT

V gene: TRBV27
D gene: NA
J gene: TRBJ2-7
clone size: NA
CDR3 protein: CASSLLGGGYEQYF
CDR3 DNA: TGTGCCAGCAGTTTACTGGGGGGAGGCTACGAGCAGTACTTC

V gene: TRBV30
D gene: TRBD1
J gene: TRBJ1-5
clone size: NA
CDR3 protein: CAWSVGQGPQPQHF
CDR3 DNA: TGTGCCTGGAGTGTTGGACAGGGACCTCAGCCCCAGCATTTT

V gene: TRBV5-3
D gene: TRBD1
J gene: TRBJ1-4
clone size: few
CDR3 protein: CARSFPPGQGFWEKLFF
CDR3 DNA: TGTGCCAGAAGCTTCCCCCCGGGACAGGGCTTTTGGGAAAAACTGTTTTTT

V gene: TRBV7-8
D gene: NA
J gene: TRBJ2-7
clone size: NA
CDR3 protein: CASSPSGYEQYF
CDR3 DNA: TGTGCCAGCAGCCCCTCGGGATACGAGCAGTACTTC

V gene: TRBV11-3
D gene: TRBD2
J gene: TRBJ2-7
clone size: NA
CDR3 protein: CASSSSGYEQYF
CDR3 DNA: TGTGCCAGCAGTTCTAGCGGCTACGAGCAGTACTTC

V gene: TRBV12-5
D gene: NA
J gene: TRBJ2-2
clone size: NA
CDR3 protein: CASGLTLSGTHNTGELFF
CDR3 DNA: TGTGCTAGTGGTTTGACGCTCTCCGGGACACATAACACCGGGGAGCTGTTTTTT

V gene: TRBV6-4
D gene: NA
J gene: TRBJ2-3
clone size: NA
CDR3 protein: CASSDSRRGEDTQYF
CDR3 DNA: TGTGCCAGCAGTGACTCGAGGCGGGGAGAAGATACGCAGTATTTT

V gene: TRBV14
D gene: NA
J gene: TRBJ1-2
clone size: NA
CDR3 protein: CASSPQTGNPYGYTF
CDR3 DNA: TGTGCCAGCAGCCCTCAAACAGGGAACCCTTATGGCTACACCTTC

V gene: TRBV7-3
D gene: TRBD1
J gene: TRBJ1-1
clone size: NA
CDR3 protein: CASSSGQGPGTEAFF
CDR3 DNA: TGTGCCAGCAGCTCCGGACAGGGACCGGGCACTGAAGCTTTCTTT

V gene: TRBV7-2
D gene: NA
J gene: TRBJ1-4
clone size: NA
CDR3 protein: CASSLDRRVLNEKLFF
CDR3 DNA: TGTGCCAGCAGCTTAGATCGGCGGGTACTTAATGAAAAACTGTTTTTT

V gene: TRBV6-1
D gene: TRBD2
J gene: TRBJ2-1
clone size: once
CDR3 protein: CASSELAGGYNEQFF
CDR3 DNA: TGTGCCAGCAGTGAATTGGCGGGGGGATACAATGAGCAGTTCTTC

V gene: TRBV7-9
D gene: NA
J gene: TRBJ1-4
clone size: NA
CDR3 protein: CASSAGQVNNEKLFF
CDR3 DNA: TGTGCCAGCAGCGCTGGCCAAGTTAATAATGAAAAACTGTTTTTT

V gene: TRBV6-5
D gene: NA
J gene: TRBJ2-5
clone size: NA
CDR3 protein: CASRGGGEQETQYF
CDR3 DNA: TGTGCCAGCAGAGGAGGGGGGGAACAAGAGACCCAGTACTTC

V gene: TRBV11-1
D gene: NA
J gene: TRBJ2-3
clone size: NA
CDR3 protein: CASSFRADTQYF
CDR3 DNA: TGTGCCAGCAGCTTCAGGGCAGATACGCAGTATTTT

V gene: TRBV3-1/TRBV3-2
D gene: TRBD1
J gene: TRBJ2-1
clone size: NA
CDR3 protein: CASSQAVVGQGHYNEQFF
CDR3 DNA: TGTGCCAGCAGCCAAGCCGTCGTGGGACAGGGGCACTACAATGAGCAGTTCTTC

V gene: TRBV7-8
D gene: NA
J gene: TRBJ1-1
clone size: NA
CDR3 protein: CASSLGVEAFF
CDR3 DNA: TGTGCCAGCAGCTTAGGAGTTGAAGCTTTCTTT

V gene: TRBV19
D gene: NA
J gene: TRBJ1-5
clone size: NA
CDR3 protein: CASNQGSNQPQHF
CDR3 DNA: TGTGCCAGTAATCAGGGTAGCAATCAGCCCCAGCATTTT